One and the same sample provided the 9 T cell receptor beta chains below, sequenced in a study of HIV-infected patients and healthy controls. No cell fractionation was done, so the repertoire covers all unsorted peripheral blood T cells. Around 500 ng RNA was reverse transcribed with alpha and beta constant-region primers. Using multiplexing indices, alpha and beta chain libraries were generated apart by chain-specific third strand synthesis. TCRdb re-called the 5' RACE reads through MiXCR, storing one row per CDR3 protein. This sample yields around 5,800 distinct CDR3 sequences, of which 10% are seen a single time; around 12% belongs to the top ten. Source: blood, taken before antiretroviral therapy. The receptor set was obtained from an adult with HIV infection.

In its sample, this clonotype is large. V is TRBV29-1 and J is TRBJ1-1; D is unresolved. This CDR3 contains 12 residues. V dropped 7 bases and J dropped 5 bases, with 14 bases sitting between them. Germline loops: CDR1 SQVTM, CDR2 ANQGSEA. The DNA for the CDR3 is TGCAGCGCTTGGACCGAGGGTACTGAAGCTTTCTTT. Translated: CSAWTEGTEAFF.

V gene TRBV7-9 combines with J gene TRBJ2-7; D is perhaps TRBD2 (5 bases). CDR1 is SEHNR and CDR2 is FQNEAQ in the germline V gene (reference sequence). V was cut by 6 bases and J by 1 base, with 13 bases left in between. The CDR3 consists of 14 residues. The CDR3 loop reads CASRRHLASYEQYF. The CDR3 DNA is TGTGCCAGCAGGAGACATCTAGCATCCTACGAGCAGTACTTC.

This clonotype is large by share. The CDR3 nucleotides read TGTGCCAGCAGCACTAGCGGGGCCTCCTACGAGCAGTACTTC. Translation: CASSTSGASYEQYF. The chain links TRBV2 to TRBJ2-7; 10 nucleotides align to TRBD2. Germline CDR1 SNHLY, CDR2 FYNNEI. V lost 6 bases, J lost 0 bases, and 2 bases stayed unmatched. The CDR3 loop spans 14 amino acids.

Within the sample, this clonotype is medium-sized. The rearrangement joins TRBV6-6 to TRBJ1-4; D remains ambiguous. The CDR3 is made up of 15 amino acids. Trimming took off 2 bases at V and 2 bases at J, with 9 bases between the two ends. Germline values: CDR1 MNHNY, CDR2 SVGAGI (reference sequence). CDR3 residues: CASSYRGSTNEKLFF. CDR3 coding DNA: TGTGCCAGCAGTTACCGGGGATCCACTAATGAAAAACTGTTTTTT.

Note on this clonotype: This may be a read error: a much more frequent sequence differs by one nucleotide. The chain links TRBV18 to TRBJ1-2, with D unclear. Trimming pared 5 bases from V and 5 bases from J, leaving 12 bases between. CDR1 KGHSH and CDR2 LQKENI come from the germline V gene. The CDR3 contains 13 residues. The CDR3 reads CASSLGLQYGYTF. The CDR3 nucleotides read TGTGCCAGCTCATTAGGCTTGCAGTATGGCTACACCTTC.

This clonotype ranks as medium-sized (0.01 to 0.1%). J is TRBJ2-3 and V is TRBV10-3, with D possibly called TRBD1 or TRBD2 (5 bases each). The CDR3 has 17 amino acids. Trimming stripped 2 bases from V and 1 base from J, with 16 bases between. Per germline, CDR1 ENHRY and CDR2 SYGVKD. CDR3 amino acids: CAISEPRGREGTDTQYF. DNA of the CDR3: TGTGCCATCAGTGAGCCCCGGGGCAGGGAAGGCACAGATACGCAGTATTTT.

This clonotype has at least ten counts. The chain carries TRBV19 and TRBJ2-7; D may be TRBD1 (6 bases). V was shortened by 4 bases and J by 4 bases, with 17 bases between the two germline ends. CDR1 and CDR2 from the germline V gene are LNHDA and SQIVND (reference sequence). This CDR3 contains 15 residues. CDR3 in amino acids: CASSNRALPPYEQYF. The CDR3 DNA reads TGTGCCAGTAGTAACAGGGCCCTGCCCCCGTACGAGCAGTACTTC.

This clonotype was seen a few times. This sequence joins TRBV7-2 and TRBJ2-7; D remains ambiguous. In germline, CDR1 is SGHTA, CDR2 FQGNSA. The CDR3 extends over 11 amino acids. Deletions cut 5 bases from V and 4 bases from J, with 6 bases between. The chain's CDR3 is CASSLSYEQYF. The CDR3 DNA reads TGTGCCAGCAGCCTAAGTTACGAGCAGTACTTC. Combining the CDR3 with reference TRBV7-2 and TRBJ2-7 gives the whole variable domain GAGVSQSPSNKVTEKGKDVELRCDPISGHTALYWYRQSLGQGLEFLIYFQGNSAPDKSGLPSDRFSAERTGGSVSTLTIQRTQQEDSAVYLCASSLSYEQYFGPGTRLTVT.

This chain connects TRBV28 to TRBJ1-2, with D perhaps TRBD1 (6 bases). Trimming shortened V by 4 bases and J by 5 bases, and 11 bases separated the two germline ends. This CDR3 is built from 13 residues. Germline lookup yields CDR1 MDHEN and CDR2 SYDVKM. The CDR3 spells CASSSHRVYGYTF. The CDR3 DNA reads TGTGCCAGCAGTTCCCACAGGGTGTATGGCTACACCTTC.